The 10 T cell receptor beta chains presented below share a single source sample, sequenced in a study of T-cell reconstitution after alpha-beta-depleted transplantation in children. Unique molecular identifiers were incorporated into the prepared TCRbeta library. TCRdb ran MiXCR on the PCR reads and lists one entry per CDR3 protein. The sample yields 200,000 to 250,000 distinct CDR3 sequences, roughly a tenth seen once. The source material was PBMCs, sampled before TCRalphabeta/CD19-depleted stem cell transplant. Source of these receptors: a child less than two years old with acute myeloid leukemia, due to receive a stem cell transplant.

This clonotype was seen at least ten times. The rearrangement uses TRBV20-1 and TRBJ2-3, with a tentative D call TRBD2 (5 bases). CDR1 is DFQATT, CDR2 SNEGSKA, per germline (reference sequence). The germline V and J ends were trimmed by 1 base and 0 bases, with 5 bases remaining between them. The CDR3 contains 13 residues. CDR3 sequence: CSARGLSTDTQYF. CDR3 DNA: TGCAGTGCTAGAGGACTAAGCACAGATACGCAGTATTTT.

There are many counts of this clonotype. V gene TRBV7-9 combines with J gene TRBJ2-4; no definite D call. V was trimmed by 3 bases and J by 6 bases, leaving 15 bases between them. Germline assignment: CDR1 SEHNR and CDR2 FQNEAQ (reference sequence). This CDR3 comprises 15 residues. For the CDR3, the DNA is TGTGCCAGCAGCTTGGTCACTCCGGGCGGAAACATTCAGTACTTC. This encodes CASSLVTPGGNIQYF. Drawing the rest from reference TRBV7-9 and TRBJ2-4, the complete variable domain is DTGVSQNPRHKITKRGQNVTFRCDPISEHNRLYWYRQTLGQGPEFLTYFQNEAQLEKSRLLSDRFSAERPKGSFSTLEIQRTEQGDSAMYLCASSLVTPGGNIQYFGAGTRLSVL.

In this sample, this clonotype turned up a few times. The chain carries TRBV5-4 and TRBJ2-7; D might be TRBD1 or TRBD2, each matching 6 bases. CDR3 length: 13 amino acids. V was trimmed by 4 bases and J by 4 bases, leaving 12 bases between them. In germline, CDR1 is SGHNT, CDR2 YYREEE (reference sequence). The CDR3 here is CASSLRGAYEQYF. CDR3 DNA sequence: TGTGCCAGCAGCCTGAGGGGGGCATACGAGCAGTACTTC.

This clonotype was observed at least ten times. V is TRBV20-1 and J is TRBJ2-7, with 12 bases lining up with TRBD2. CDR1 DFQATT and CDR2 SNEGSKA come from the germline V gene (reference sequence). This CDR3 contains 15 residues. Trimming removed 0 bases from V and 4 bases from J; junction bases left unmatched: 4. The CDR3, as DNA: TGCAGTGCTAGAGAGATTGGGACTAGCGGGTACGAGCAGTACTTC. It is translated as CSAREIGTSGYEQYF.

This clonotype came up many times. The rearrangement joins TRBV28 to TRBJ1-3; TRBD1 matches at 7 bases. V was clipped by 3 bases and J by 4 bases; unmatched bases: 18. Germline CDR1 is MDHEN and CDR2 is SYDVKM. The CDR3 is 19 residues long. The CDR3 loop reads CASSFGGWVEGASGNTIYF. CDR3 DNA sequence: TGTGCCAGCAGTTTTGGGGGTTGGGTAGAGGGGGCGAGCGGAAACACCATATATTTT.

With regard to this clonotype: A junction boundary mismatches the germline segment, possibly from a read error. V gene TRBV2 combines with J gene TRBJ1-2; TRBD1 matches 7 bases. The CDR3 loop spans 15 amino acids. CDR1 SNHLY and CDR2 FYNNEI come from the germline V gene. The CDR3 sequence: CASKAGQEANYGDTF. As DNA, the CDR3 is TGTGCCAGCAAGGCTGGACAGGAAGCTAACTATGGCGACACCTTC.

Concerning this clonotype itself: This may stem from a read error, because a much larger clone lies one nucleotide away. This sequence joins TRBV10-2 and TRBJ2-1; 9 bases fit TRBD2. CDR1 WSHSY and CDR2 SAAADI come from the germline V gene. This CDR3 has 15 residues. The V and J ends lost 6 bases and 6 bases, in that order; junction bases with no gene match: 9. CDR3 residues: CASSGIAGVSNEQFF. The CDR3 coding sequence is TGCGCCAGCAGCGGGATAGCGGGAGTGAGCAATGAGCAGTTCTTC.

This clonotype was counted a few times. The genes are TRBV5-1 and TRBJ2-7; perhaps TRBD1 as D (5 bases). The CDR3 covers 17 residues. The V end lost 1 base, the J end lost 7 bases, and 24 bases lay between the germline ends. Looked up from germline, CDR1 is SGHRS and CDR2 is YFSETQ. The CDR3 sequence is CASSLTFWAGNPWEQYF. CDR3 DNA sequence: TGCGCCAGCAGCTTGACTTTCTGGGCAGGGAACCCTTGGGAGCAGTACTTC.

This clonotype was recorded at least ten times. The J gene is TRBJ2-7, the V gene TRBV10-3; 8 nucleotides agree with TRBD2. Germline V gives CDR1 ENHRY, CDR2 SYGVKD. The junction had 8 bases not matched to a gene; V was cut back by 4 bases and J by 0 bases. CDR3 size: 16 residues. CDR3 DNA sequence: TGTGCCATCAGTGGCCAGACTAGCGAAGACTCCTACGAGCAGTACTTC. This sequence encodes CAISGQTSEDSYEQYF.

This clonotype was found many times. This sequence joins TRBV12-3 or TRBV12-4 and TRBJ2-2; possible D gene TRBD1, 6 bases. The length of the CDR3 is 14 residues. Trimming pared 1 base from V and 8 bases from J, leaving 11 bases between. Here the CDR3 reads CASSLEQGSGELFF. The CDR3 DNA follows: TGTGCCAGCAGTTTAGAACAGGGCTCTGGGGAGCTGTTTTTT.